The rows below give T cell receptor beta chains drawn from one sample of a study of blood T cell repertoires in COVID-19. Method: immunoSEQ multiplex PCR; TCRdb's copy keeps in-frame clones and lacks some. The table records 35,000 or so clones, roughly 80% of them present only once. The specimen sequenced was peripheral blood. The source of these receptors is a man older than 75 with active or convalescent COVID-19. Both conserved end residues are part of each CDR3. A D gene is named only where the DNA matches it firmly. Some rows have no size entry. The others give once, few or many, or a class for an expanded clone.

CDR3nt,CDR3aa,v_gene,d_gene,j_gene,abundance
TGTGCCAGCAGCAAACGTAACAGGGGAGCCGGGGAGCTGTTTTTT,CASSKRNRGAGELFF,TRBV11-1,TRBD1,TRBJ2-2,-
TGCGCCAGCAGCTTAGAAGGGACAGGGGGGCGGGCCGAGCAGTACTTC,CASSLEGTGGRAEQYF,TRBV5-1,TRBD1,TRBJ2-7,once
TGTGCCAGCAGCTTAACGCAGGGCTCCTACGAGCAGTACTTC,CASSLTQGSYEQYF,TRBV7-3,-,TRBJ2-7,few
TGTGCCAGCAGTGCTCGACAGGCTGGCTACACCTTC,CASSARQAGYTF,TRBV6-2/TRBV6-3,-,TRBJ1-2,-
TGTGCCTGGGTCAGGGCAGAACGCACCGGGGAGCTGTTTTTT,CAWVRAERTGELFF,TRBV30,-,TRBJ2-2,few
TGTGCCAGCAGCCGCGTTGGGACTAGCGGGGTTGGCAATGAGCAGTTCTTC,CASSRVGTSGVGNEQFF,TRBV7-9,TRBD2,TRBJ2-1,-
TGTGCCAGCAGCTCCAGCTACCACGCTCAGGGTGGCACAGATACGCAGTATTTT,CASSSSYHAQGGTDTQYF,TRBV5-8,-,TRBJ2-3,-
TGTGCCAGCAGTGCGGGACTAGCGGGGGGCGGAGAGACCCAGTACTTC,CASSAGLAGGGETQYF,TRBV6-1,TRBD2,TRBJ2-5,-
TGTGCCAGCTCACCCCCAGAAAACAGGGCCCCTCACGGGGAGCTGTTTTTT,CASSPPENRAPHGELFF,TRBV18,-,TRBJ2-2,-
TGTGCCAGCAGCTTGAGGACAGGGGACAATAATAATGAAAAACTGTTTTTT,CASSLRTGDNNNEKLFF,TRBV5-6,TRBD1,TRBJ1-4,-
TGTGCCATTGGTGGGACAGGGGGTATAGTCTCCTACGAGCAGTACTTC,CAIGGTGGIVSYEQYF,TRBV10-3,TRBD1,TRBJ2-7,-
TGTGCCATCAGTGGGGAACCGAGCGGCTATCAGCCCCAGCATTTT,CAISGEPSGYQPQHF,TRBV10-3,-,TRBJ1-5,-
TGTGCCAGCAGCTTAGTAGGGGGTGGAACTGAAGCTTTCTTT,CASSLVGGGTEAFF,TRBV7-9,-,TRBJ1-1,-
TGCGCCAGCACCCCGGATCCGGGAAGGGCTTTCTCTGGAAACACCATATATTTT,CASTPDPGRAFSGNTIYF,TRBV4-1,-,TRBJ1-3,-
TGTGCCAGCAGTTATGGAAGGCGGGGGGCGTCTTCACCCCTCCACTTT,CASSYGRRGASSPLHF,TRBV6-2/TRBV6-3,-,TRBJ1-6,-
TGCAGCGGATTGAGACTAGCGAGCACCGGGGAGCTGTTTTTT,CSGLRLASTGELFF,TRBV29-1,TRBD2,TRBJ2-2,few
TGTGCCAGCAGCTTGCGGGGGACAGGGGGCGATGAAAAACTGTTTTTT,CASSLRGTGGDEKLFF,TRBV5-8,TRBD1,TRBJ1-4,once
TGTGCCAGCAGTTTTAGAACAGGGGCGAACCACCAAGAGACCCAGTACTTC,CASSFRTGANHQETQYF,TRBV5-6,TRBD1,TRBJ2-5,-
TGCAGCGTTGAAGTAGCATCGGGCTACACCTTC,CSVEVASGYTF,TRBV29-1,-,TRBJ1-2,few
TGTGCCAGCAGTTACGAAGGGACAAACTATGGCTACACCTTC,CASSYEGTNYGYTF,TRBV6-2/TRBV6-3,-,TRBJ1-2,-
TGTGCCAGTAGTATTGGGGGACTAACGAACACCGGGGAGCTGTTTTTT,CASSIGGLTNTGELFF,TRBV19,TRBD2,TRBJ2-2,-
TGCGCCAGCAGCTACAGGTCTTCGGAGACCCAGTACTTC,CASSYRSSETQYF,TRBV5-1,-,TRBJ2-5,-
TGCGCCAGCAGCCCCCCGGGACAGGAAGAGACCCAGTACTTC,CASSPPGQEETQYF,TRBV5-1,TRBD1,TRBJ2-5,once
TGTGCCAGCAGCCCCTCCCCTAGCACAGATACGCAGTATTTT,CASSPSPSTDTQYF,TRBV11-2,-,TRBJ2-3,-
TGCGCCAGCAGCTTGGTCCTAGCGGGAGGCAATGGAGATACGCAGTATTTT,CASSLVLAGGNGDTQYF,TRBV5-1,TRBD2,TRBJ2-3,-
TGTGCCAGCAGCTTTACAGGGAACAATGAAAAACTGTTTTTT,CASSFTGNNEKLFF,TRBV7-2,-,TRBJ1-4,-
TGCGCCAGCAGCCAGAGCGTGGGTGGCACAGATACGCAGTATTTT,CASSQSVGGTDTQYF,TRBV4-3,-,TRBJ2-3,-
TGTGCCAGTAGTATCCGGGAGAGTACTGAAGCTTTCTTT,CASSIRESTEAFF,TRBV19,-,TRBJ1-1,medium-sized
TGCGCCAGCAGCCAAGTTTTTAGAAATGAGCAGTTCTTC,CASSQVFRNEQFF,TRBV4-3,-,TRBJ2-1,-
TGTGCCAGCAACTCCGGGACAAGCCCTTATGGCTACACCTTC,CASNSGTSPYGYTF,TRBV9,-,TRBJ1-2,-
TGTGCCAGCAGCCAAAAAGGGGCTTATGGCTACACCTTC,CASSQKGAYGYTF,TRBV5-4,-,TRBJ1-2,once